This paragraph covers one T cell receptor beta chain sequence. The length of the CDR3 is 16 residues. With 4 bases clipped from V and 4 bases from J, the junction kept 7 bases outside the gene matches. From germline, CDR1 is MNHEY and CDR2 SVGAGI. The data were taken from a study of OX40 agonist ivuxolimab in advanced cancers. The assay was immunoSEQ multiplex PCR, and TCRdb's table has in-frame clones only and misses some. Of some 83,000 clones in the sample, just over 85% were seen once. The receptor comes from an adult with an advanced solid tumor such as melanoma, head and neck, liver or kidney cancer. This specimen consisted of CD4+ or CD8+ T cells sorted from blood, obtained in a trial of the OX40 agonist ivuxolimab. The chain is built from TRBV6-5 and TRBJ2-7; 13 bases are a match to TRBD2. CDR3 protein: CASSSLLAGGEYEQYF. Written as DNA, the CDR3 is TGTGCCAGCAGTTCACTACTAGCGGGAGGGGAATACGAGCAGTACTTC.